The clone carrying this T cell receptor (beta chain) was seen more than once but under ten times. Antigen: not known. This entry belongs to a study of T cell repertoires in ileal Crohn's disease. Study findings and constraints: All patients with clonality above 26.8% had endoscopic recurrence.

Some clones are missing from TCRdb's copy, which holds only in-frame ones; the method was immunoSEQ multiplex PCR. The sample carries under 6,000 clones, roughly 81% recorded once. The CDR3 spans 15 residues. V lost 5 bases, J lost 7 bases, and 6 bases stayed unmatched. Germline loops: CDR1 SNHLY, CDR2 FYNNEI. The receptor comes from an adult with Crohn's disease. The rearrangement joins TRBV2 to TRBJ1-6; 9 bases line up with TRBD1. The sequenced sample consisted of ileal tissue. The CDR3 here is CASSIFGQGNSPLHF. The CDR3, as DNA: TGTGCCAGCAGTATTTTCGGACAGGGGAATTCACCCCTCCACTTT.